This T cell receptor (beta chain) emerged from a study of regulatory T cells in long-lasting Graves disease. Whole-study findings and limits: Persistent cases favored TRBV28, TRBJ1-2 and TRBJ2-5.

To note about this clonotype: The target antigen is unknown.

Looked up from germline, CDR1 is SGHDT and CDR2 is YYEEEE. V was clipped by 2 bases and J by 8 bases; unmatched bases: 7. CDR3 length: 15 amino acids. Construction of TCR beta libraries relied on iRepertoire HTBI primers and on Arm-PCR targeting CDR3 regions. From the multiplex PCR reads, TCRdb called clonotypes with MiXCR, one entry per CDR3 protein. Of about 470,000 distinct CDR3 sequences in the sample, about 15% were seen once. Time point described: newly diagnosed GD, antithyroid drugs for less than 3 months. PBMC RNA served as the TCR library source. Patients all came to the study from an endocrinology department in Xi'an, China. These data were also filed under a second study, of T cells in Graves' hyperthyroidism and ophthalmopathy. As that report states: By a 13 V-J model, ophthalmopathy was set apart from stable hyperthyroidism.

This sequence was found in a woman in her 30s with Graves disease. The sample here was peripheral blood mononuclear cells (PBMCs), taken at new diagnosis, from a patient treated with antithyroid drugs. V usage is TRBV5-6 and J usage is TRBJ2-1, with TRBD1 identical over 10 bases. The CDR3 DNA reads TGTGCCAGCAGCTTACCAGGACAGGGGGAAGATGAGCAGTTCTTC. Amino acid sequence: CASSLPGQGEDEQFF.